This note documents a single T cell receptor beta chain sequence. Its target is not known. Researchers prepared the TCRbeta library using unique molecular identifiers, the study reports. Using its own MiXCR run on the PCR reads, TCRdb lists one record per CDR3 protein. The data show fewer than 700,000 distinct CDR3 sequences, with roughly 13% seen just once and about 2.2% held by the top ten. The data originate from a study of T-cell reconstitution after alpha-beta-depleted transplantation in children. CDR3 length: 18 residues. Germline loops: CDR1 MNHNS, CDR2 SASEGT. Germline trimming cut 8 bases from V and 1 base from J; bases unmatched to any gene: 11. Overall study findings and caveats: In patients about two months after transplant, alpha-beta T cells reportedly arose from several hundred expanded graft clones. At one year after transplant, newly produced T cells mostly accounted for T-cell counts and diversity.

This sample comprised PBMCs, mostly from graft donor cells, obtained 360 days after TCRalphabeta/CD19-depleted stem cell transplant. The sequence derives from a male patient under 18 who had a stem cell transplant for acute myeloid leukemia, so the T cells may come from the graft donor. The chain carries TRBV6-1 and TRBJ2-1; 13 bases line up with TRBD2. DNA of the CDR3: TGTGCCAGCTTCTCCGGGACTAGCGGGATAACGTCCTACAATGAGCAGTTCTTC. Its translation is CASFSGTSGITSYNEQFF.